A single sample is the source of the 28 T cell receptor beta chains below, sequenced in a study of T cell changes during pregnancy in multiple sclerosis. The table came from immunoSEQ multiplex PCR; TCRdb's copy has only in-frame clones and leaves some out. Counted here are 20,000 to 25,000 clones, roughly 89% occurring once; the ten biggest clones make up about 7%. The sequences come from CD8+ T cells from peripheral blood mononuclear cells, collected in the first trimester of pregnancy. The receptors shown here come from a female donor with multiple sclerosis, enrolled in a pregnancy study.

This rearrangement joins TRBV7-9 to TRBJ2-7, with TRBD1 matching 7 bases. V lost 1 base and J lost 5; bases outside the gene matches: 2. CDR1 SEHNR and CDR2 FQNEAQ come from the germline V gene (reference sequence). CDR3 size: 13 residues. The CDR3, as DNA: TGTGCCAGCAGCTTAGGAGACAGGGACGAGCAGTACTTC. This codes for CASSLGDRDEQYF.

A few counts support this clone. The genes are TRBV9 and TRBJ1-2, with D possibly being TRBD1 (5 bases). The length of the CDR3 is 15 residues. The V end lost 4 bases, the J end lost 5 bases, and 18 bases lay between the germline ends. The V gene's germline CDR1 is SGDLS and CDR2 YYNGEE. CDR3 region: CASSQLWGETYGYTF. The CDR3 DNA sequence: TGTGCCAGCAGCCAACTATGGGGGGAGACGTATGGCTACACCTTC.

This clone occurred once. J is TRBJ2-1 and V is TRBV19, with D uncertain. CDR1 is LNHDA and CDR2 is SQIVND in the germline V gene (reference sequence). Deletions cut 2 bases from V and 6 bases from J, with 5 bases between. The CDR3 is 12 amino acids. The CDR3 DNA sequence: TGTGCCAGTAGTATATCCCTCAATGAGCAGTTCTTC. Amino acid sequence: CASSISLNEQFF. The whole variable domain, remainder taken from reference TRBV19 and TRBJ2-1, is DGGITQSPKYLFRKEGQNVTLSCEQNLNHDAMYWYRQDPGQGLRLIYYSQIVNDFQKGDIAEGYSVSREKKESFPLTVTSAQKNPTAFYLCASSISLNEQFFGPGTRLTVL.

The chain employs TRBV19 and TRBJ2-3; D not resolved. Trimming took off 3 bases at V and 4 bases at J, with 11 bases between the two ends. CDR1 and CDR2 from the germline V gene are LNHDA and SQIVND (reference sequence). This CDR3 region has 14 residues. The CDR3 sequence is CASSMASPPDTQYF. For the CDR3, the DNA is TGTGCCAGTAGTATGGCCTCCCCGCCAGATACGCAGTATTTT.

This clone was found once. This chain connects TRBV14 to TRBJ2-3; 9 nucleotides agree with TRBD2. The J segment lost 8 bases and the V segment lost 1 base, leaving 10 bases of the junction unmatched. The CDR3 extends over 16 amino acids. The germline V gene has CDR1 SGHDN and CDR2 FVKESK. The CDR3 DNA reads TGTGCCAGCAGCCAAGTCAGCGGGAGGTCCGGGGTTACGCAGTATTTT. This gives the protein CASSQVSGRSGVTQYF.

Of note for this clone: The junction differs from germline at one of its ends, possibly a read error. This sequence joins TRBV7-7 and TRBJ2-5; no definite D call. The CDR3 covers 14 residues. Germline lookup yields CDR1 SSHAT and CDR2 FNYEAQ (reference sequence). The CDR3 spells CASSLNYPEETQYF. In nucleotides, the CDR3 is TGTGCTAGCAGCTTAAACTATCCAGAAGAGACCCAGTACTTC.

The V call is TRBV29-1, the J call TRBJ2-7; 7 bases match TRBD2. The CDR3 has 15 residues. Per the germline V gene, CDR1 is SQVTM and CDR2 is ANQGSEA. Unmatched junction bases numbered 15, after V lost 7 bases and J lost 3 bases. The DNA of the CDR3 is TGCAGCGCCCTGGGCCTAGCGGATAAACTCTACGAGCAGTACTTC. This gives the protein CSALGLADKLYEQYF.

The chain has TRBV7-6 and TRBJ1-1, with TRBD1 matching over 7 bases. J gave up 8 bases and V 4 bases, and 4 bases lay outside the gene matches. This CDR3 spans 12 amino acids. CDR1 is SGHVS, CDR2 FNYEAQ, per germline. CDR3 protein: CASSSPDREAFF. For the CDR3, the DNA is TGTGCCAGCAGCTCACCGGACAGGGAAGCTTTCTTT.

V gene TRBV7-9 combines with J gene TRBJ2-1, with 8 bases aligning to TRBD1. CDR3 size: 19 residues. Germline assignment: CDR1 SEHNR and CDR2 FQNEAQ (reference sequence). V shed 10 bases and J 6 bases; nucleotides not matched to a gene: 26. The CDR3 nucleotides read TGTGCCAAGTGCCAGCAGCTCGGCCCGACAGGGGATGGAGGCAATGAGCAGTTCTTC. It specifies CAKCQQLGPTGDGGNEQFF.

The chain has TRBV29-1 and TRBJ1-3; 7 nucleotides line up with TRBD1. The CDR3 runs 14 residues. V was pared by 6 bases and J by 0 bases, with 5 bases of the junction left unmatched. Germline lookup yields CDR1 SQVTM and CDR2 ANQGSEA. The CDR3, as DNA: TGCAGCGTGGGGACAGCGTTCTCTGGAAACACCATATATTTT. Residues: CSVGTAFSGNTIYF.

This chain joins TRBV7-6 and TRBJ2-1, with D hard to call. V was cut by 5 bases and J by 6 bases, with 11 bases left in between. Germline V gene data show CDR1 as SGHVS and CDR2 as FNYEAQ. The CDR3 spans 13 residues. CDR3 in DNA: TGTGCCAGCAGCCCTAGGCCGGGCAATGAGCAGTTCTTC. Protein sequence: CASSPRPGNEQFF.

The table lists this clone with a count of one. The chain employs TRBV18 and TRBJ1-4; possible D gene TRBD1, 5 bases. This CDR3 is built from 16 residues. The germline V and J ends were trimmed by 3 bases and 5 bases, with 16 bases remaining between them. Germline V gene sequence: CDR1 KGHSH, CDR2 LQKENI. The CDR3 region is CASSPSEGGENEKLFF. CDR3 DNA: TGTGCCAGCTCACCCTCGGAGGGAGGGGAAAATGAAAAACTGTTTTTT. The whole variable domain, remainder taken from reference TRBV18 and TRBJ1-4, is NAGVMQNPRHLVRRRGQEARLRCSPMKGHSHVYWYRQLPEEGLKFMVYLQKENIIDESGMPKERFSAEFPKEGPSILRIQQVVRGDSAAYFCASSPSEGGENEKLFFGSGTQLSVL.

This chain uses TRBV27 with TRBJ1-5; maybe TRBD1 (6 bases). The CDR3 has 18 residues. V lost 5 bases to trimming and J lost 7 bases, with 27 bases between them. From germline, CDR1 is MNHEY and CDR2 SMNVEV (reference sequence). In DNA, the CDR3 is TGTGCCAGCAGTAAACACTTCGGGGGGCCGAGGGCGGGACAGCCCCAGCATTTT. Translating gives CASSKHFGGPRAGQPQHF.

The genes are TRBV7-2 and TRBJ2-1, with TRBD2 matching over 10 bases. Germline V CDR1 and CDR2: SGHTA, FQGNSA. CDR3 size: 17 residues. The trim removed 5 bases at V and 7 bases at J, leaving 14 bases unmatched. CDR3 DNA: TGTGCCAGCAGCCCTTCCGTGCGAGCGGGAGGGACTAATGAGCAGTTCTTC. Amino acid sequence: CASSPSVRAGGTNEQFF.

The rearrangement joins TRBV4-3 to TRBJ2-6; the D is unclear. Germline V gene lookup returns CDR1 LGHNA and CDR2 YSLEER. V lost 0 bases and J lost 2, with 5 bases in between. This CDR3 has 15 residues. The CDR3 protein is CASSQERTGANVLTF. The CDR3 DNA is TGCGCCAGCAGCCAAGAGAGGACTGGGGCCAACGTCCTGACTTTC.

The chain links TRBV30 to TRBJ2-2; D possibly corresponds to TRBD1 (6 bases). CDR1 is GTSNPN, CDR2 SVGIG, per germline (reference sequence). The CDR3 extends over 14 amino acids. V was pared by 6 bases and J by 3 bases, with 14 bases between. The CDR3 bases are TGTGCCTGCCGAGGGGACACCCACACCGGGGAGCTGTTTTTT. Translation: CACRGDTHTGELFF.

The V gene is TRBV2, the J gene TRBJ1-1; a possible D gene is TRBD1 (6 bases). Between the trimmed V and J ends, which lost 8 bases and 4 bases, there was a span of 20 bases. Per the germline V gene, CDR1 is SNHLY and CDR2 is FYNNEI. This CDR3 is built from 15 residues. This CDR3 reads CASYTGFGTRTEAFF. Here the CDR3 DNA reads TGTGCCAGCTATACAGGGTTTGGTACGCGCACTGAAGCTTTCTTT.

The genes are TRBV5-1 and TRBJ2-7; tentatively, D is TRBD2 (6 bases). Germline assignment: CDR1 SGHRS and CDR2 YFSETQ. The V and J ends lost 4 bases and 1 base respectively, with 18 bases between them. The CDR3 length is 16 residues. CDR3 in amino acids: CASSPDWVAGSYEQYF. CDR3 nucleotide sequence: TGCGCCAGCAGCCCGGATTGGGTGGCGGGGTCCTACGAGCAGTACTTC.

This rearrangement joins TRBV7-9 to TRBJ2-1; 11 bases are shared with TRBD2. Germline values: CDR1 SEHNR, CDR2 FQNEAQ (reference sequence). V lost 5 bases, J lost 5 bases, and 8 bases stayed unmatched. This CDR3 spans 16 amino acids. Here the CDR3 reads CASSPKTSGVNNEQFF. CDR3 bases: TGTGCCAGCAGCCCCAAGACTAGCGGGGTGAACAATGAGCAGTTCTTC.

The rearrangement links TRBV6-1 to TRBJ2-2; TRBD2 aligns across 10 bases. The CDR3 has 16 amino acids. V trimming: 1 base; J trimming: 6 bases; junction bases outside the gene matches: 5. In germline, CDR1 is MNHNS, CDR2 SASEGT. The CDR3 loop reads CASSEVLAGVSGELFF. The CDR3 DNA reads as TGTGCCAGCAGTGAAGTCCTAGCGGGAGTATCCGGGGAGCTGTTTTTT.

The chain combines TRBV4-3 with TRBJ2-7, with D maybe TRBD1 (5 bases). The germline CDR1 and CDR2 sequences are LGHNA and YSLEER. The germline V and J ends were trimmed by 4 bases and 0 bases, with 13 bases remaining between them. The CDR3 runs 15 residues. CDR3 sequence: CASSLGHGASYEQYF. CDR3 sequence (DNA): TGCGCCAGCAGCCTCGGACACGGAGCCTCCTACGAGCAGTACTTC.

V usage is TRBV6-6 and J usage is TRBJ2-1; D unclear. This CDR3 has 13 amino acids. Germline CDR1 is MNHNY and CDR2 is SVGAGI (reference sequence). V was shortened by 6 bases and J by 0 bases, with 6 bases between the two germline ends. Here the CDR3 reads CASSPSSYNEQFF. The CDR3, as DNA: TGTGCCAGCAGCCCGAGCTCCTACAATGAGCAGTTCTTC.

This clone was detected only once. This chain connects TRBV9 to TRBJ1-4; possible D gene TRBD1, 6 bases. V was clipped by 4 bases and J by 7 bases, with 17 bases between them. Germline V gene data show CDR1 as SGDLS and CDR2 as YYNGEE. This CDR3 has 15 residues. CDR3 loop: CASSIQGRRGEKLFF. The CDR3 bases are TGTGCCAGCAGCATACAGGGTCGACGAGGTGAAAAACTGTTTTTT.

The CDR3 DNA reads as TGTGCCAGCAGTGAAATGGCAGGGGCCTCGGAAAAACTGTTTTTT. Its translation is CASSEMAGASEKLFF. The V gene is TRBV6-1, the J gene TRBJ1-4, with D perhaps TRBD1 (6 bases). Germline V lookup: CDR1 MNHNS, CDR2 SASEGT. This CDR3 spans 15 amino acids. With 2 bases removed from V and 8 bases from J, the gap between germline ends came to 15 bases.

The chain employs TRBV27 and TRBJ2-1; D is unclear. Trimming took 5 bases from V and 6 from J, leaving 14 bases between them. Germline V lookup: CDR1 MNHEY, CDR2 SMNVEV (reference sequence). This CDR3 region has 14 residues. CDR3 residues: CASSLTLNSNEQFF. The CDR3 DNA reads as TGTGCCAGCAGTCTCACACTAAACTCCAATGAGCAGTTCTTC.

The chain couples TRBV11-2 to TRBJ1-1; perhaps TRBD1 as D (5 bases). Trimming removed 4 bases at V and 6 bases at J, with 12 bases between. Germline values: CDR1 SGHAT, CDR2 FQNNGV. This CDR3 is 13 amino acids long. The CDR3 DNA reads TGTGCCAGCAGCTGGGCCTCGGGGGCTGAAGCTTTCTTT. Translating gives CASSWASGAEAFF. The whole variable domain, filled in from reference TRBV11-2 and TRBJ1-1, reads EAGVAQSPRYKIIEKRQSVAFWCNPISGHATLYWYQQILGQGPKLLIQFQNNGVVDDSQLPKDRFSAERLKGVDSTLKIQPAKLEDSAVYLCASSWASGAEAFFGQGTRLTVV.

The rearrangement links TRBV9 to TRBJ1-5; TRBD1 matches 9 bases. Looked up from germline, CDR1 is SGDLS and CDR2 is YYNGEE. This CDR3 region has 15 residues. The V segment lost 4 bases and the J segment 1 base; nucleotides outside the gene matches: 3. Here the CDR3 reads CASSPGTGSNQPQHF. CDR3 nucleotide sequence: TGTGCCAGCAGCCCCGGGACAGGGAGCAATCAGCCCCAGCATTTT.

The table lists this clone with a few counts. The chain employs TRBV7-9 and TRBJ2-2, with a weak D call TRBD1 (7 bases). The CDR3 covers 15 residues. V was clipped by 7 bases and J by 6 bases, with 18 bases between them. The V gene's germline CDR1 is SEHNR and CDR2 FQNEAQ (reference sequence). The DNA for the CDR3 is TGTGCCAGCAAGGACAGGAGGGATGAGGCCGGGGAGCTGTTTTTT. Encoded protein: CASKDRRDEAGELFF.